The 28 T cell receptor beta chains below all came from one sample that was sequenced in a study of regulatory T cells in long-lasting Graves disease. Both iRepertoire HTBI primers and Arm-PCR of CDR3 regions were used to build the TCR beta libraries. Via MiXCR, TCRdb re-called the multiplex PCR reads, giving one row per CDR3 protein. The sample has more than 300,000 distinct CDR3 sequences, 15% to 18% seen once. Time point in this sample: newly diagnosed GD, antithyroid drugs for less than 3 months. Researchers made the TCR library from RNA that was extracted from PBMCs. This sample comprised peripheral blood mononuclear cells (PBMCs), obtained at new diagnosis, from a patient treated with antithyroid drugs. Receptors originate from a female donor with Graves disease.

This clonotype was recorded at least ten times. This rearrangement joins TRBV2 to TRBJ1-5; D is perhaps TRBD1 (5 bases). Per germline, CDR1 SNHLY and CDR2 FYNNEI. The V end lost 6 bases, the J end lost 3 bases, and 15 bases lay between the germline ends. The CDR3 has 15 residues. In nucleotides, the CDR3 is TGTGCCAGCAGCAGGGAAGACTCTCTCAATCAGCCCCAGCATTTT. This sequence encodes CASSREDSLNQPQHF.

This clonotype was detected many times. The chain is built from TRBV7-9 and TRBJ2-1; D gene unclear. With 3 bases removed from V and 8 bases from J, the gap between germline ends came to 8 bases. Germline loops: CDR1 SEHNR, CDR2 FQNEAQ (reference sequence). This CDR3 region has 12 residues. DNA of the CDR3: TGTGCCAGCAGCTTCTTAGGACATGAGCAGTTCTTC. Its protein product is CASSFLGHEQFF.

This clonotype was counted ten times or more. The CDR3 bases are TGCAGTGCTAGAGATGGAACTCGCGGGGAGACCCAGTACTTC. Translation: CSARDGTRGETQYF. The V gene is TRBV20-1, the J gene TRBJ2-5, with a possible D match to TRBD2 (5 bases). V shed 0 bases and J shed 5 bases, with 13 bases lying between them. The CDR3 extends over 14 amino acids. CDR1 is DFQATT, CDR2 SNEGSKA, per germline (reference sequence).

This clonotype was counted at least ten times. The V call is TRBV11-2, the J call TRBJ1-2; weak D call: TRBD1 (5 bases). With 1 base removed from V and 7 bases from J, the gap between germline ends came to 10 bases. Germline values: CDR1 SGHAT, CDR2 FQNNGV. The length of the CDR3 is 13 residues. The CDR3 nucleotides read TGTGCCAGCAGCTTAGTATGGACACGTGGCTACACCTTC. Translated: CASSLVWTRGYTF.

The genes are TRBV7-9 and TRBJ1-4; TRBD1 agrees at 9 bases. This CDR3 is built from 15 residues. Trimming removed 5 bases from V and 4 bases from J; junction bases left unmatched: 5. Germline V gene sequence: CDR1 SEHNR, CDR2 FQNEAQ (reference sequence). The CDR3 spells CASSATGGHNEKLFF. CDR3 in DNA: TGTGCCAGCAGCGCCACAGGGGGCCATAATGAAAAACTGTTTTTT.

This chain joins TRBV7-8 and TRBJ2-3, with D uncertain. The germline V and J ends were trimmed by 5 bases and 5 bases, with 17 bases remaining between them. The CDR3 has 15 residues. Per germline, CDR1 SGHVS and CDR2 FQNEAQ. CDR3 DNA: TGTGCCAGCAGCACCCTCGGAAGGGTTGGAGATACGCAGTATTTT. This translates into CASSTLGRVGDTQYF.

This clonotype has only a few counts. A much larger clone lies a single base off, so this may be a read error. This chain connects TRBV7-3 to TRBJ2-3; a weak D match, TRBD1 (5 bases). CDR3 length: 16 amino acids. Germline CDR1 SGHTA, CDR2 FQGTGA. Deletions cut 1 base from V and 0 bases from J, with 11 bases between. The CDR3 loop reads CASSLRQSPSTDTQYF. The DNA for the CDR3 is TGTGCCAGCAGCTTAAGACAGAGCCCTAGCACAGATACGCAGTATTTT.

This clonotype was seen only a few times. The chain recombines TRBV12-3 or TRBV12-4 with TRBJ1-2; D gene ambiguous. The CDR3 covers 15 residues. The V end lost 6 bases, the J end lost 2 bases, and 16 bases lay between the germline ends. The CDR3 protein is CASRGWAEKNYGYTF. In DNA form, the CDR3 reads TGTGCCAGCAGAGGTTGGGCAGAGAAAAACTATGGCTACACCTTC.

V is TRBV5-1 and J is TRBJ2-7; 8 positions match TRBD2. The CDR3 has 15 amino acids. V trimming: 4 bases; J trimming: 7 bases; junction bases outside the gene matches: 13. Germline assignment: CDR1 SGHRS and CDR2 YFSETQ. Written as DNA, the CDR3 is TGCGCCAGCAGCCATCCTCAAAGTAGCGGGAAAGAGCAGTACTTC. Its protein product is CASSHPQSSGKEQYF. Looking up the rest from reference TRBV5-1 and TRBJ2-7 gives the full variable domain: KAGVTQTPRYLIKTRGQQVTLSCSPISGHRSVSWYQQTPGQGLQFLFEYFSETQRNKGNFPGRFSGRQFSNSRSEMNVSTLELGDSALYLCASSHPQSSGKEQYFGPGTRLTVT.

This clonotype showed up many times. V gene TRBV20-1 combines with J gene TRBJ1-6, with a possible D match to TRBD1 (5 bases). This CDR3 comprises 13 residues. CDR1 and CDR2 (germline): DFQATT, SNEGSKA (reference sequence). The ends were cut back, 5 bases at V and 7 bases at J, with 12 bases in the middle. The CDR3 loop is CSAARGPNSPLHF. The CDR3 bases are TGCAGTGCTGCCCGGGGCCCCAATTCACCCCTCCACTTT.

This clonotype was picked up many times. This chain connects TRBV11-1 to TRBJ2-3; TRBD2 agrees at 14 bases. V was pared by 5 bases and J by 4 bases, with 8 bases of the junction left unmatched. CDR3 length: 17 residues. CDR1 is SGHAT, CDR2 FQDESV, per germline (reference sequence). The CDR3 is CASSAPGLAGDADTQYF. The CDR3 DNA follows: TGTGCCAGCAGCGCCCCGGGACTAGCGGGAGACGCAGATACGCAGTATTTT. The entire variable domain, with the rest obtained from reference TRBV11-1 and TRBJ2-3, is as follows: EAEVAQSPRYKITEKSQAVAFWCDPISGHATLYWYRQILGQGPELLVQFQDESVVDDSQLPKDRFSAERLKGVDSTLKIQPAELGDSAMYLCASSAPGLAGDADTQYFGPGTRLTVL.

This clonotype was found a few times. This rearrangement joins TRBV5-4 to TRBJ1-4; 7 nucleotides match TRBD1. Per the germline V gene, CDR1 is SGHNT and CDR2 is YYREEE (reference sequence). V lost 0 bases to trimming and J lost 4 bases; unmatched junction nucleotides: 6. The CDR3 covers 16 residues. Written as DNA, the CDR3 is TGTGCCAGCAGCTTGGGTGAGACAGGGTTTAATGAAAAACTGTTTTTT. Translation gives CASSLGETGFNEKLFF.

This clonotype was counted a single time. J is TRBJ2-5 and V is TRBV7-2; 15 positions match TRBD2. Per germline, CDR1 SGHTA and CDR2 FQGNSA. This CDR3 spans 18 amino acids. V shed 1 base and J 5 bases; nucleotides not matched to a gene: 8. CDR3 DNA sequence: TGTGCCAGCAGCTTAGGGACTAGCGGGAGGGGGCTCGGGGAGACCCAGTACTTC. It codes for CASSLGTSGRGLGETQYF.

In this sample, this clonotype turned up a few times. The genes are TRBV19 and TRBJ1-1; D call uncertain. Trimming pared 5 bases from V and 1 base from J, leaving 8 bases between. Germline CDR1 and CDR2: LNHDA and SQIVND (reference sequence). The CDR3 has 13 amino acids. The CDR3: CASSQSGNTEAFF. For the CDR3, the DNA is TGTGCCAGTAGTCAGTCCGGGAACACTGAAGCTTTCTTT.

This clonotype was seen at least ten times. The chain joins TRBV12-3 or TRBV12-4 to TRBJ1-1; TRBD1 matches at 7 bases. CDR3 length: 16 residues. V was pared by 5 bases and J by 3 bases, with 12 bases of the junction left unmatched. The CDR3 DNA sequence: TGTGCCAGCAGTCCAGGACAGGCGACGCCTTACACTGAAGCTTTCTTT. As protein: CASSPGQATPYTEAFF.

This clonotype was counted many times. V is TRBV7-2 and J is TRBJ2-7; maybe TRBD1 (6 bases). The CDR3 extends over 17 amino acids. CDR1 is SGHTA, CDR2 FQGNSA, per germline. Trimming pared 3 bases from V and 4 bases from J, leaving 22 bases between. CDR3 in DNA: TGTGCCAGCAGCTTTGGGGTCTGGCCGGACAGACGATACGAGCAGTACTTC. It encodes CASSFGVWPDRRYEQYF. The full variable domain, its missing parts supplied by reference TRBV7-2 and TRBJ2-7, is GAGVSQSPSNKVTEKGKDVELRCDPISGHTALYWYRQSLGQGLEFLIYFQGNSAPDKSGLPSDRFSAERTGGSVSTLTIQRTQQEDSAVYLCASSFGVWPDRRYEQYFGPGTRLTVT.

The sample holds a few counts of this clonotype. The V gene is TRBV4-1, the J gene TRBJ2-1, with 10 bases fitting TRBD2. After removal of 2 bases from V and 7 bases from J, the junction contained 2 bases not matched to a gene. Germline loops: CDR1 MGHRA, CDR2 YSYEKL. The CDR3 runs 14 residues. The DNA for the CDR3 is TGCGCCAGCAGCCAACTAGCGGGAGAGAATGAGCAGTTCTTC. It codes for CASSQLAGENEQFF.

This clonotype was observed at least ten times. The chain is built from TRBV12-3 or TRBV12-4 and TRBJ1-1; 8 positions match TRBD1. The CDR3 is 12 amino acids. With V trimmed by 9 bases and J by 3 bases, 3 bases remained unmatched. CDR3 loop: CARSQGDTEAFF. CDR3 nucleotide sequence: TGTGCCAGATCACAGGGGGACACTGAAGCTTTCTTT.

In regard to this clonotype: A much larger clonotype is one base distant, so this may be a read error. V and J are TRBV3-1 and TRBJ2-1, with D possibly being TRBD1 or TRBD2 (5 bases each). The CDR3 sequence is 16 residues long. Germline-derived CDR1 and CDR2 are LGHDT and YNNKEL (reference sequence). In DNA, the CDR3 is TGTGCCAGCAGCCAAGAAGGGACCTACTCCTGGAATGAGCGGTTCTTC. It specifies CASSQEGTYSWNERFF.

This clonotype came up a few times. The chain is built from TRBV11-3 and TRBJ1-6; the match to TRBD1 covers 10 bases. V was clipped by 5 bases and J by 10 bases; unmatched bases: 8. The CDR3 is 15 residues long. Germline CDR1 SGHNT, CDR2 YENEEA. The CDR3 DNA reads TGTGCCAGCAGCGGGGGACAGGGGCGCGCCTCACCCCTCCACTTT. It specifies CASSGGQGRASPLHF.

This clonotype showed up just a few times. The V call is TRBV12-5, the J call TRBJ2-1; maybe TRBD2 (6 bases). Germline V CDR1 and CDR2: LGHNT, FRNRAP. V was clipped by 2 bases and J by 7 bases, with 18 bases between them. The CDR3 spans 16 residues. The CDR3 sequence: CASGLRLALVGNEQFF. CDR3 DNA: TGTGCTAGTGGTTTGAGGCTAGCGCTAGTGGGAAATGAGCAGTTCTTC.

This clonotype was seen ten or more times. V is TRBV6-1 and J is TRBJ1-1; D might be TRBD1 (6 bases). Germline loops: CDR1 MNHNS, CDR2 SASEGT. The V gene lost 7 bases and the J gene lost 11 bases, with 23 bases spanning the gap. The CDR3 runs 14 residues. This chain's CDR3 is CASTPSGGGRVAFF. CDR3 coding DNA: TGTGCCAGCACCCCGTCCGGTGGGGGCAGAGTGGCTTTCTTT.

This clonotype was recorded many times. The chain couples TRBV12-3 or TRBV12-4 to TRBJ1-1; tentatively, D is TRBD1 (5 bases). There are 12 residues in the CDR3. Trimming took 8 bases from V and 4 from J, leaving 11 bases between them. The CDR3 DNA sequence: TGTGCCAGCCGCGGGGCTTTCACTGAAGCTTTCTTT. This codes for CASRGAFTEAFF.

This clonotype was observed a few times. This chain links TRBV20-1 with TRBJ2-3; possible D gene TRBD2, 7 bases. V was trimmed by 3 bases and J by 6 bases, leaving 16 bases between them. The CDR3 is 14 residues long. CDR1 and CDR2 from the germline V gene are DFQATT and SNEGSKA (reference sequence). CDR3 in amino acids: CSARGGPSGDTQYF. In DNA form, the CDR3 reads TGCAGTGCTAGGGGGGGGCCCTCGGGGGATACGCAGTATTTT.

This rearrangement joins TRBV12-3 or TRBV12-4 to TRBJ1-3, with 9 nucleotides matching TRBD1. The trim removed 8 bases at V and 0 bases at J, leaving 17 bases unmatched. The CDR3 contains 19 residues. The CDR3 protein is CASLGGTGSHRISGNTIYF. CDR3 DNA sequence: TGTGCCAGCCTCGGGGGGACAGGGTCCCACAGGATCTCTGGAAACACCATATATTTT.

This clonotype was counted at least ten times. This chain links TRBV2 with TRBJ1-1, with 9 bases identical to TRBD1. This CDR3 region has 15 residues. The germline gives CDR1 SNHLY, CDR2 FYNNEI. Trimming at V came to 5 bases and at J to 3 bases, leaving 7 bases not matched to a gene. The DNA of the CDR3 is TGTGCCAGCAGTTTGGGACAGGGAGGGGACACTGAAGCTTTCTTT. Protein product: CASSLGQGGDTEAFF.

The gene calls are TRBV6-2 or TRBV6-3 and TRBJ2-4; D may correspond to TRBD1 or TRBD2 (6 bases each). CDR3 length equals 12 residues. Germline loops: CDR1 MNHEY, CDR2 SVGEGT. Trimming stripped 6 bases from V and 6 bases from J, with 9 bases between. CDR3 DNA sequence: TGTGCCAGCAGAGGGGGGACAAACATTCAGTACTTC. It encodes CASRGGTNIQYF.

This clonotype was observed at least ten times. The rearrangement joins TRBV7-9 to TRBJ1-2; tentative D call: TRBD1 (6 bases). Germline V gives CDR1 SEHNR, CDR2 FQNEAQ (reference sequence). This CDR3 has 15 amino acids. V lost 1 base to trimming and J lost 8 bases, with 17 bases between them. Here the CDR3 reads CASSLVGATQTGYTF. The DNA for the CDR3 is TGTGCCAGCAGCTTAGTGGGGGCGACGCAGACGGGCTACACCTTC.